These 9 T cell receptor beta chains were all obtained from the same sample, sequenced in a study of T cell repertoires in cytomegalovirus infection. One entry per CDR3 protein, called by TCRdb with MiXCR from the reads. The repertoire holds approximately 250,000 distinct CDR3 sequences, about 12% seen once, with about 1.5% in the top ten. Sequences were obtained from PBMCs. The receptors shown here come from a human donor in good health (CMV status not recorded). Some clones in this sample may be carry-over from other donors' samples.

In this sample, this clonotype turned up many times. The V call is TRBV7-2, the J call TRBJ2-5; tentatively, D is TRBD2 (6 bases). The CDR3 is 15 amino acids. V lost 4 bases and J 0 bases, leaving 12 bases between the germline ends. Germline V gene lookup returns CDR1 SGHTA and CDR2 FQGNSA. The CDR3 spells CASSSGDSYQETQYF. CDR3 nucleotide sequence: TGTGCCAGCAGCTCCGGGGACTCGTACCAAGAGACCCAGTACTTC.

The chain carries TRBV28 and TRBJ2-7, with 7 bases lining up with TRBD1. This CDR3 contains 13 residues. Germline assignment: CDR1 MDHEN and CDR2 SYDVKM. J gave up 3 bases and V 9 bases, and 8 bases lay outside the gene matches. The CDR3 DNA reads TGTGCCAGTAGACCCGGGACAGACTACGAGCAGTACTTC. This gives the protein CASRPGTDYEQYF. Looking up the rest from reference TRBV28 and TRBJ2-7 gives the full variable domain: DVKVTQSSRYLVKRTGEKVFLECVQDMDHENMFWYRQDPGLGLRLIYFSYDVKMKEKGDIPEGYSVSREKKERFSLILESASTNQTSMYLCASRPGTDYEQYFGPGTRLTVT.

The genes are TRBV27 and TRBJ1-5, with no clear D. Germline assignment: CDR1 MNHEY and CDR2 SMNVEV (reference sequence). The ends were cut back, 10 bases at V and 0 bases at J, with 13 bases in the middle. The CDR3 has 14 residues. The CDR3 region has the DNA TGTGCCACCGCGAGGGAATATAGCAATCAGCCCCAGCATTTT. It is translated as CATAREYSNQPQHF.

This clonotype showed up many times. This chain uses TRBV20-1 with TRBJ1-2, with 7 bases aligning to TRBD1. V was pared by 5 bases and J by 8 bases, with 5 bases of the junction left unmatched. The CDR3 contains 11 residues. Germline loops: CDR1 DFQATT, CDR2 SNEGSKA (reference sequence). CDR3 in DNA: TGCAGTGCTCAGGGGGGGAACGGCTACACCTTC. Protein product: CSAQGGNGYTF.

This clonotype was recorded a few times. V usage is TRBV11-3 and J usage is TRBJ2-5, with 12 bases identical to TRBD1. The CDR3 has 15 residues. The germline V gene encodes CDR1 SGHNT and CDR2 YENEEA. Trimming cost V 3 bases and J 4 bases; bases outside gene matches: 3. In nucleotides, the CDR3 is TGTGCCAGCAGCTTTGGGACAGGGGGCGGAGAGACCCAGTACTTC. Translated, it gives CASSFGTGGGETQYF. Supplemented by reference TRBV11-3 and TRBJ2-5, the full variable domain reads EAGVVQSPRYKIIEKKQPVAFWCNPISGHNTLYWYLQNLGQGPELLIRYENEEAVDDSQLPKDRFSAERLKGVDSTLKIQPAELGDSAVYLCASSFGTGGGETQYFGPGTRLLVL.

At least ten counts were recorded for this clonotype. Here the CDR3 reads CASSLTSGSSGANVLTF. CDR3 nucleotides: TGTGCCAGCAGCTTAACTAGCGGGAGTTCTGGGGCCAACGTCCTGACTTTC. The rearrangement uses TRBV7-6 and TRBJ2-6, with 11 bases fitting TRBD2. V lost 2 bases to trimming and J lost 1 base; unmatched junction nucleotides: 1. CDR1 is SGHVS, CDR2 FNYEAQ, per germline. This CDR3 comprises 17 residues.

The CDR3 protein is CAISGIGGFPETQYF. In DNA form, the CDR3 reads TGTGCCATCAGTGGAATAGGGGGATTCCCAGAGACCCAGTACTTC. This sequence joins TRBV10-3 and TRBJ2-5, with D possibly TRBD1 on 6 matching bases. This CDR3 has 15 amino acids. From germline, CDR1 is ENHRY and CDR2 SYGVKD. Trimming cost V 4 bases and J 4 bases, with 16 bases left between them.

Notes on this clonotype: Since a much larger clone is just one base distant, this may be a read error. CDR3 coding DNA: TGTGCCAGTAGTATAGCCCCGGGACAATGGAATTCACCCCTCCACTTT. It is translated as CASSIAPGQWNSPLHF. This sequence joins TRBV19 and TRBJ1-6, with D tentatively TRBD1 (6 bases). The CDR3 covers 16 residues. V was clipped by 1 base and J by 7 bases, with 14 bases between them. Germline V lookup: CDR1 LNHDA, CDR2 SQIVND (reference sequence).

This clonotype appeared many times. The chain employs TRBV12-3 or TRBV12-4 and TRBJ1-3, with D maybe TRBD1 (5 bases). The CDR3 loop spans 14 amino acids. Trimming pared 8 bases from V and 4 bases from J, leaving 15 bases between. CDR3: CASVRAGSGNTIYF. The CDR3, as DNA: TGTGCCAGCGTTAGGGCAGGGTCGGGAAACACCATATATTTT.